The source of this TCR beta chain is a study of tumor and adjacent non-tumor tissue in lung cancer. Study overall: Patients were aged roughly 30 to 76, around ten men and about five women, stage I to III.

Regarding the study as a whole: Patients with more diverse tumor TCRs had worse survival. Normal lung showed higher cumulative top 100 clone frequency than tumor.

This clonotype was seen a few times. Its antigen remains unidentified. One end of the junction varies from germline; a read error may be responsible. The germline CDR1 and CDR2 sequences are DFQATT and SNEGSKA (reference sequence). CDR3 length: 12 amino acids. No cell sorting was done before RNA was extracted from the tissue. Between August and November 2014, newly diagnosed, chemotherapy-naive lung cancer patients underwent thoracic surgery in China. The library came from three nested PCR rounds adapted from ARM-PCR protocols. TCRdb recomputed calls from the multiplex PCR reads with MiXCR, one row per CDR3 protein. The sample lists over 110,000 distinct CDR3 sequences; approximately 72% were seen once.

The receptor comes from a man aged 55 to 69 with small cell lung cancer. The specimen was lung tumor tissue. J is TRBJ2-3 and V is TRBV20-1; TRBD1 or TRBD2 may be the D gene (5 bases each). DNA for the CDR3: TGCAGTGCGATGGGACGGGCAGATACTCAGTATTTT. Protein sequence: CSAMGRADTQYF.